The 13 T cell receptor beta chains listed next were all sequenced from one sample in a study of radiation and T cells in renal cell carcinoma. Time point given: blood 2 weeks post-SBRT. Sample treatment: 15 Gy SBRT to primary tumor, nephrectomy 4 weeks later. Some clones are missing from TCRdb's copy, which holds only in-frame ones; the method was immunoSEQ multiplex PCR. The table records some 80,000 clones, 86% of them present only once. Sequenced material: blood, taken from a patient whose treatment included radiotherapy and nephrectomy. The receptor set was obtained from a woman between 45 and 60 years old with renal cell carcinoma.

The V call is TRBV29-1, the J call TRBJ2-7; D might be TRBD2 (7 bases). The CDR3 totals 15 residues. Germline lookup yields CDR1 SQVTM and CDR2 ANQGSEA. The germline V and J ends were trimmed by 6 bases and 3 bases, with 21 bases remaining between them. The CDR3 bases are TGCAGCGTACCCGTCGGGGGGCCACAGATCTACGAGCAGTACTTC. Amino acid sequence: CSVPVGGPQIYEQYF.

The V and J genes are TRBV19 and TRBJ2-3; 10 bases match TRBD2. Germline CDR1 reads LNHDA; CDR2 reads SQIVND (reference sequence). The CDR3 consists of 16 residues. After removal of 0 bases from V and 6 bases from J, the junction contained 6 bases not matched to a gene. CDR3 nucleotide sequence: TGTGCCAGTAGTATAGATGGGGGACTAGCGTTTGATACGCAGTATTTT. This codes for CASSIDGGLAFDTQYF.

The chain joins TRBV20-1 to TRBJ2-5; no reliable D call. CDR1 is DFQATT and CDR2 is SNEGSKA in the germline V gene (reference sequence). The CDR3 is 11 residues long. V was shortened by 7 bases and J by 4 bases, with 10 bases between the two germline ends. The CDR3 is CSEIWGETQYF. The CDR3 DNA sequence: TGCAGTGAAATATGGGGAGAGACCCAGTACTTC.

This clone has more than one count but fewer than ten. The chain carries TRBV19 and TRBJ1-6; D uncertain. Germline V gene sequence: CDR1 LNHDA, CDR2 SQIVND (reference sequence). V was clipped by 6 bases and J by 8 bases, with 14 bases between them. This CDR3 contains 14 residues. CDR3 loop: CASRLRVGDSPLHF. CDR3 DNA: TGTGCCAGTAGATTAAGGGTCGGGGATTCACCCCTCCACTTT.

This clone has just one count. This sequence joins TRBV27 and TRBJ1-4, with D unresolved. Germline CDR1 is MNHEY and CDR2 is SMNVEV (reference sequence). Trimming pared 8 bases from V and 7 bases from J, leaving 14 bases between. This CDR3 contains 13 residues. The CDR3 is CASRASGSEKLFF. DNA of the CDR3: TGTGCCAGCCGGGCCAGTGGGAGTGAAAAACTGTTTTTT.

V is TRBV6-4 and J is TRBJ2-7; D ambiguous. Trimming left V 5 bases short and J 3 bases short, with 14 bases between. The CDR3 extends over 14 amino acids. Germline V lookup: CDR1 MRHNA, CDR2 SNTAGT. The CDR3 DNA sequence: TGTGCCAGCAGTCTCCCGATAGCCCACTACGAGCAGTACTTC. The encoded protein is CASSLPIAHYEQYF.

The chain has TRBV10-3 and TRBJ1-1, with D perhaps TRBD1 (5 bases). The CDR3 length is 14 residues. Looked up from germline, CDR1 is ENHRY and CDR2 is SYGVKD. Trimming cost V 5 bases and J 3 bases, with 13 bases left between them. The CDR3 here is CAISTAGEYTEAFF. DNA of the CDR3: TGTGCCATCAGTACCGCGGGGGAATACACTGAAGCTTTCTTT.

The rearrangement joins TRBV18 to TRBJ2-1, with 10 bases lining up with TRBD2. The ends lost 2 bases at V and 11 bases at J; junction bases unmatched: 6. There are 14 residues in the CDR3. Germline V gives CDR1 KGHSH, CDR2 LQKENI. The CDR3 here is CASSPEREGPQQFF. In DNA, the CDR3 is TGTGCCAGCTCACCAGAGCGGGAGGGCCCCCAGCAGTTCTTC.

The chain recombines TRBV4-3 with TRBJ2-5; D is perhaps TRBD2 (7 bases). The CDR3 has 15 amino acids. Trimming took off 3 bases at V and 4 bases at J, with 15 bases between the two ends. Per the germline V gene, CDR1 is LGHNA and CDR2 is YSLEER. The CDR3, as DNA: TGCGCCAGCAGCCAGGCGTCGGGGGGCGTAGAGACCCAGTACTTC. It specifies CASSQASGGVETQYF.

The V and J genes are TRBV7-2 and TRBJ1-5; D gene uncertain. Germline CDR1 and CDR2: SGHTA and FQGNSA. This CDR3 is 13 amino acids long. Trimming removed 8 bases from V and 0 bases from J, with 8 bases in between. For the CDR3, the DNA is TGTGCCAGCGGCACATATAGCAATCAGCCCCAGCATTTT. Translation: CASGTYSNQPQHF.

The chain recombines TRBV19 with TRBJ2-5; 7 positions agree with TRBD1. CDR1 is LNHDA and CDR2 is SQIVND in the germline V gene (reference sequence). Unmatched junction bases numbered 4, after V lost 4 bases and J lost 2 bases. The CDR3 is 14 residues long. CDR3 nucleotides: TGTGCCAGTAGTACCTTACAGGGGCAAGAGACCCAGTACTTC. Its translation: CASSTLQGQETQYF.

The CDR3 DNA follows: TGTGCCAGCAGCGTTGGGGCTGGCTACGAGCAGTACTTC. Its protein is CASSVGAGYEQYF. This chain connects TRBV9 to TRBJ2-7, with D possibly TRBD1 on 5 matching bases. The ends were cut back, 2 bases at V and 3 bases at J, with 9 bases in the middle. The CDR3 runs to 13 residues. Germline V lookup: CDR1 SGDLS, CDR2 YYNGEE.

This CDR3 is CASSPERAREEKLFF. The CDR3 coding sequence is TGTGCCAGCAGCCCGGAAAGGGCACGGGAGGAAAAACTGTTTTTT. V gene TRBV5-8 combines with J gene TRBJ1-4; D is uncertain. The CDR3 spans 15 residues. The germline CDR1 and CDR2 sequences are SGHTS and YDEGEE. V gave up 4 bases and J gave up 8 bases, with 18 bases separating them.